This T cell receptor beta chain was identified in a study of cytotoxic CD8 clonotypes in ibrutinib-treated CLL. Clones were sequenced by immunoSEQ multiplex PCR, and TCRdb holds only the in-frame ones, with some missing. Of about 150,000 clones in the sample, about three quarters were seen once. The CDR3 is 17 amino acids. The germline V gene encodes CDR1 LGHNA and CDR2 YNFKEQ. After removal of 5 bases from V and 4 bases from J, the junction contained 13 bases not matched to a gene. J is TRBJ1-3 and V is TRBV4-2; 8 bases line up with TRBD1. Here the sequenced sample was PBMCs, taken after 24 months of ibrutinib treatment. The clonotype was recovered from a human donor with chronic lymphocytic leukemia. The CDR3 spells CASSYVVGQGAGNTIYF. CDR3 nucleotide sequence: TGTGCCAGCAGCTACGTCGTCGGACAGGGAGCAGGAAACACCATATATTTT.